What follows is one T cell receptor (beta chain) and its context. Clones were read by immunoSEQ multiplex PCR, and TCRdb kept only the in-frame ones, dropping some. The sample lists around 100,000 clones, about 90% occurring once. This sample stems from a study of siplizumab effects on memory and regulatory T cells. The CDR3 loop spans 15 amino acids. Per germline, CDR1 LNHDA and CDR2 SQIVND (reference sequence). Trimming shortened V by 2 bases and J by 4 bases, and 12 bases separated the two germline ends. Sequencing was performed on non-Treg CD4+ T cells sorted from blood. This chain joins TRBV19 and TRBJ1-5, with D possibly matching TRBD1 (6 bases). The sequence derives from a human donor in good health. CDR3 residues: CASSIFLGTNQPQHF. CDR3 in DNA: TGTGCCAGTAGTATATTTCTCGGGACAAATCAGCCCCAGCATTTT.